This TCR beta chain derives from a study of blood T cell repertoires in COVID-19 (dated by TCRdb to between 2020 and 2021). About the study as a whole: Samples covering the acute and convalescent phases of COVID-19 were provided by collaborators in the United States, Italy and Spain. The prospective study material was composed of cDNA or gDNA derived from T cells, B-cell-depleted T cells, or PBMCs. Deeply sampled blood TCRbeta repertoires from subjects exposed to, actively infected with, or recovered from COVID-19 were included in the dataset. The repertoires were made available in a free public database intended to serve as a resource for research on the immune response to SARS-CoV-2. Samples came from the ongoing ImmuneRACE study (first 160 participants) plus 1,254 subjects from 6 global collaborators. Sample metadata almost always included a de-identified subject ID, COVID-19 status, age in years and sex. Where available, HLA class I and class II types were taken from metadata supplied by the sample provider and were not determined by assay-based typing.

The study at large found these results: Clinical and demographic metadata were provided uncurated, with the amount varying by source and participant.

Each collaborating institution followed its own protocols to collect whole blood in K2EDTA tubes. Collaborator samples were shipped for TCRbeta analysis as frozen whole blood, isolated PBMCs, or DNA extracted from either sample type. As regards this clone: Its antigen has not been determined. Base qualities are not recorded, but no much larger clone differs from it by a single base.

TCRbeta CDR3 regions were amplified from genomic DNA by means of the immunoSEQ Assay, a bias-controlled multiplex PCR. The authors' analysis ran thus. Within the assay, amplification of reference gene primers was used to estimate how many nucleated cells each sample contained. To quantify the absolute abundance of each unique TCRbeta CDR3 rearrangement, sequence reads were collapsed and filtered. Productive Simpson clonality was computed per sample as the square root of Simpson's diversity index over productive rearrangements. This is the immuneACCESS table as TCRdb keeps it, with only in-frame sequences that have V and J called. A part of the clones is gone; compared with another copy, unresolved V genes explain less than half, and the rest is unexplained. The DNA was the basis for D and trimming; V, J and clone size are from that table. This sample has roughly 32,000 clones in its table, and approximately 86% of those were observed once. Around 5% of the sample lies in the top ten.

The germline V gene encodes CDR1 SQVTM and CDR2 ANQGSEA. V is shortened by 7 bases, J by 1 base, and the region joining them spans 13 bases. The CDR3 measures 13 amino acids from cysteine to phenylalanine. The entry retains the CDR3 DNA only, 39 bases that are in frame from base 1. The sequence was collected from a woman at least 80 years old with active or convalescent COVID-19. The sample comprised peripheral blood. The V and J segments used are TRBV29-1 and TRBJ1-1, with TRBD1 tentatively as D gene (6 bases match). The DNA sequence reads TGCAGCGCCCGGACAGAACGGAACACTGAAGCTTTCTTT. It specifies CSARTERNTEAFF.